These T cell receptor beta chains were read from a single sample in a study of T cell responses to AZD1222 COVID-19 vaccine. Sequenced by immunoSEQ multiplex PCR; TCRdb stores in-frame clones only, minus some. The sample lists around 140,000 clones, approximately 90% occurring once. Sequencing used peripheral blood, obtained 28 days after the second AZD1222 dose. Source of these receptors: an adult who received the AZD1222 COVID-19 vaccine. The CDR3 runs from the conserved cysteine through the conserved F or W. D genes are given only for firm matches. The size of a clone is reported for some rows only, either as once, few or many, or as a class for expanded clones.

J	size	V	length	D	DNA	CDR3
TRBJ2-7	.	TRBV5-1	14	.	TGCGCCAGCAGCACCGGGACCAACCCCTACGAGCAGTACTTC	CASSTGTNPYEQYF
TRBJ2-3	.	TRBV19	15	TRBD2	TGTGCCACAGTCGCTAGCGGATCTAGCACAGATACGCAGTATTTT	CATVASGSSTDTQYF
TRBJ1-6	.	TRBV27	14	.	TGTGCCAGCACCGACAGGAGATATAATTCACCCCTCCACTTT	CASTDRRYNSPLHF
TRBJ1-1	few	TRBV10-3	12	.	TGTGCCATCAGTGAGTCCGGAACAAAAGCTTTCTTT	CAISESGTKAFF
TRBJ1-1	.	TRBV9	14	.	TGTGCCAGCAGCGTAGATGTTTCCGGGGATGAAGCTTTCTTT	CASSVDVSGDEAFF
TRBJ1-5	.	TRBV7-9	14	.	TGTGCCAGCAGCTTACAGGGTCGCAATCAGCCCCAGCATTTT	CASSLQGRNQPQHF
TRBJ1-5	.	TRBV19	16	.	TGTGCCAGTAGTAACGTACAGGGCCTGAGCAATCAGCCCCAGCATTTT	CASSNVQGLSNQPQHF
TRBJ1-1	once	TRBV5-6	15	TRBD1	TGTGCCAGCAGCTTGGGACAGGGAATGAACACTGAAGCTTTCTTT	CASSLGQGMNTEAFF
TRBJ1-5	.	TRBV2	15	.	TGTGCCAGCAGTGGACGCGGACGGGCGGAACAGCCCCAGCATTTT	CASSGRGRAEQPQHF
TRBJ1-1	.	TRBV2	13	.	TGTGCCAGCAACGAGGGCGTGTCCACTGAAGCTTTCTTT	CASNEGVSTEAFF
TRBJ1-4	.	TRBV4-2	18	.	TGTGCCAGCAGCCAAGAATTACAGGTTTATGCAACTAATGAAAAACTGTTTTTT	CASSQELQVYATNEKLFF
TRBJ2-3	.	TRBV10-3	16	TRBD2	TGTGCCATCAGTGAGTTAGAAGCGGGGGGCACAGATACGCAGTATTTT	CAISELEAGGTDTQYF
TRBJ2-5	.	TRBV29-1	16	TRBD1	TGCAGCGCCGGGGCGGGACAGGGATACCACCAAGAGACCCAGTACTTC	CSAGAGQGYHQETQYF
TRBJ2-1	.	TRBV7-2	14	.	TGTGCCAGCAGCTTAGCGGGAGATTACAATGAGCAGTTCTTC	CASSLAGDYNEQFF
TRBJ1-2	.	TRBV27	18	TRBD1	TGTGCCAGCAGTCTATCGGGGACAGGGGCGACGCTAAACTATGGCTACACCTTC	CASSLSGTGATLNYGYTF
TRBJ2-1	.	TRBV25-1	15	.	TGTGCCAGCAGTGCCCGACTGGGACGACATAATGAGCAGTTCTTC	CASSARLGRHNEQFF
TRBJ1-5	.	TRBV18	14	TRBD1	TGTGCCAGCTCACCGACAGGGGTAGTAGAGCCCCAGCATTTT	CASSPTGVVEPQHF
TRBJ1-1	.	TRBV15	13	.	TGTGCCACCAGCAGAGATGAGGACACTGAAGCTTTCTTT	CATSRDEDTEAFF
TRBJ2-4	.	TRBV6-5	14	.	TGTGCCAGCAGTTCCCTTAGCCAAAACGGCATTCAGTACTTC	CASSSLSQNGIQYF
TRBJ1-3	.	TRBV7-2	15	TRBD1	TGTGCCAGCAGCACCAGGCAGGGGGCTGGAAACACCATATATTTT	CASSTRQGAGNTIYF
TRBJ2-3	.	TRBV7-6	15	TRBD2	TGTGCCAGCAGCCTAGCGGGGGGTGTCACAGATACGCAGTATTTT	CASSLAGGVTDTQYF
TRBJ2-1	.	TRBV7-9	14	TRBD2	TGTGCTGTACGAGAGCGGGATAGCAGCAATGAGCAGTTCTTC	CAVRERDSSNEQFF
TRBJ2-1	.	TRBV7-8	16	.	TGTGCCAGCACCCACCGGACGGGTGACTTTTACAATGAGCAGTTCTTC	CASTHRTGDFYNEQFF
TRBJ2-7	.	TRBV10-3	13	TRBD2	TGTGCCATCACTAGCGGGAGTGGCGGCGAGCAGTACTTC	CAITSGSGGEQYF
TRBJ1-2	.	TRBV29-1	11	.	TGCAGCCTAAGATCTATCCATGGCTACACCTTC	CSLRSIHGYTF
TRBJ1-4	.	TRBV5-6	15	.	TGTGCCAGCAGCTTGGCGAACGAGGCTAATGAAAAACTGTTTTTT	CASSLANEANEKLFF
TRBJ1-2	.	TRBV28	11	.	TGTGCCACCGGACCCTTTTATGGCTACACCTTC	CATGPFYGYTF
TRBJ2-2	.	TRBV5-5	15	.	TGTGCCAGCAGCGGAGGGTCAGGGGTAACCGGGGAGCTGTTTTTT	CASSGGSGVTGELFF
TRBJ2-2	few	TRBV7-3	15	TRBD1	TGTGCCAGCAGCTTTCGACAGGGAAAGACCGGGGAGCTGTTTTTT	CASSFRQGKTGELFF
TRBJ1-1	.	TRBV5-1	15	.	TGCGCCAGCAGCTTGGGTTGGGGGGAGAACACTGAAGCTTTCTTT	CASSLGWGENTEAFF
TRBJ1-2	.	TRBV7-2	14	.	TGTGCCAGCAGCTTAAACAGGGAGAACTATGGCTACACCTTC	CASSLNRENYGYTF
TRBJ2-1	once	TRBV4-2	15	.	TGTGCCAGCAGCCTTTTCACGGGGGATAAAAATGAGCAGTTCTTC	CASSLFTGDKNEQFF
TRBJ2-1	once	TRBV4-1	13	TRBD2	TGCGCCAGCAGCAGGGGACTAGCGGGAGTGGAGTTCTTC	CASSRGLAGVEFF
TRBJ1-2	.	TRBV10-3	15	.	TGTGCCATCAGTGAGTCGGGGCAGGGCAAGTATGGCTACACCTTC	CAISESGQGKYGYTF
TRBJ2-2	.	TRBV10-3	13	.	TGTGCCATCACTCCCACTAACACCGGGGAGCTGTTTTTT	CAITPTNTGELFF
TRBJ1-4	.	TRBV19	13	.	TGTGCCAGTACAACCGAGACCGGAGAAAAACTGTTTTTT	CASTTETGEKLFF
TRBJ2-2	.	TRBV25-1	14	.	TGTGCCAGCAGACTAGGGGGGGACACCGGGGAGCTGTTTTTT	CASRLGGDTGELFF
TRBJ1-3	.	TRBV7-2	15	TRBD1	TGTGCCAGCAGCTCCTACAGGGGGTCTGGAAACATCATATATTTT	CASSSYRGSGNIIYF
TRBJ1-1	.	TRBV19	17	.	TGTGCCAGTCACCGGTGGGCGACGGGGGCGGGAGGTACTGAAGCTTTCTTT	CASHRWATGAGGTEAFF
TRBJ2-1	.	TRBV6-5	15	TRBD2	TGTGCCAGTGGACTAGCGGGGGACTCCTACAATGAGCAGTTCTTC	CASGLAGDSYNEQFF
TRBJ1-5	.	TRBV7-2	16	TRBD1	TGTGCCAGCAGCTTCGCCGGGACAGGGGACAATCAGCCCCAGCATTTT	CASSFAGTGDNQPQHF
TRBJ2-7	few	TRBV7-9	13	.	TGTGCCAGCAGCTTAGATGCGGCCTACGAGCAGTACTTC	CASSLDAAYEQYF
TRBJ1-1	.	TRBV3-1/TRBV3-2	15	.	TGTGCCAGCAGCCAAGATCTCCCGTTGAACACTGAAGCTTTCTTT	CASSQDLPLNTEAFF
TRBJ2-1	.	TRBV10-3	15	.	TGTGCCATCAGCGCCTCAGCGCAACCCTACAATGAGCAGTTCTTC	CAISASAQPYNEQFF
TRBJ1-1	.	TRBV6-1	14	.	TGTGCCAGCAGTGAAGCGGCAGAGAACACTGAAGCTTTCTTT	CASSEAAENTEAFF
TRBJ1-1	.	TRBV6-1	13	TRBD1	TGTGCCAGCAGTGAAGGGGACAGGGGGCTTCTTTTCTTT	CASSEGDRGLLFF
TRBJ1-4	.	TRBV19	23	TRBD1	TGTGCCAGTAGTGCGGAGGACAGGGTAAACTTCTTAGGGGGCAGGGTGACTAATGAAAAACTGTTTTTT	CASSAEDRVNFLGGRVTNEKLFF
TRBJ2-7	.	TRBV28	11	.	TGTGCCAGCAGTGATCCCTACGAGCAGTACTTC	CASSDPYEQYF
TRBJ2-3	.	TRBV9	16	.	TGTGCCAGCAGCGTAGGGGTTAGCGGTGGCACAGATACGCAGTATTTT	CASSVGVSGGTDTQYF
TRBJ2-5	.	TRBV29-1	13	TRBD2	TGCAGCGTTGAGCTAGCGGACCAAGAGACCCAGTACTTC	CSVELADQETQYF
TRBJ2-3	once	TRBV14	11	.	TGTGCCAGCGGCCAGGGAGATACGCAGTATTTT	CASGQGDTQYF
TRBJ2-2	.	TRBV7-9	15	.	TGTGCCAGCAGCTTAGCGGGGGACCTACGGGGGGAGCTGTTTTTT	CASSLAGDLRGELFF
TRBJ1-1	once	TRBV4-3	15	.	TGCGCCAGCAGCCAAAAAGGGACGGTGAACACTGAAGCTTTCTTT	CASSQKGTVNTEAFF
TRBJ1-1	.	TRBV19	14	.	TGTGCCAGTAGAGAAAGGGTGTTGAGCACTGAAGCTTTCTTT	CASRERVLSTEAFF
TRBJ1-6	.	TRBV14	13	.	TGTGCCAGCAGCCAAGACAAAGGCTCACCCCTCCACTTT	CASSQDKGSPLHF
TRBJ1-2	.	TRBV28	12	.	TGTGCCAGCAGTTCCCGAGGATATGGCTACACCTTC	CASSSRGYGYTF
TRBJ1-1	.	TRBV11-2	16	TRBD1	TGTGCCAGCAGCTTTAAGGACAGGGTCTCGGTATCTGAAGCTTTCTTT	CASSFKDRVSVSEAFF
TRBJ1-2	.	TRBV15	14	.	TGTGCCACCAGCAGAGTACAGTCCAACTATGGCTACACCTTC	CATSRVQSNYGYTF